The 12 T cell receptor beta chains given below trace back to one sample, sequenced in a study. TCRdb fed the 5' RACE reads into MiXCR, producing one record per CDR3 protein. Among 35,000 to 50,000 distinct CDR3 sequences listed, roughly a fifth were seen once. Cells sorted as Tregs were CD4+, CD25+ and CD127-/low. Sequencing input: Tregs sorted from a lymph node. Every receptor here comes from a female donor with breast cancer.

V usage is TRBV20-1 and J usage is TRBJ1-4; 9 bases are a match to TRBD1. The germline V gene encodes CDR1 DFQATT and CDR2 SNEGSKA (reference sequence). V trimming: 6 bases; J trimming: 7 bases; junction bases outside the gene matches: 6. This CDR3 comprises 13 residues. CDR3 sequence: CSARGTGREKLFF. CDR3 nucleotide sequence: TGCAGTGCCCGAGGGACAGGGCGTGAAAAACTGTTTTTT.

This clonotype was observed a handful of times. The V gene is TRBV12-3 or TRBV12-4, the J gene TRBJ2-5; TRBD2 aligns across 10 bases. The CDR3 is 15 amino acids. V shed 1 base, J shed 2 bases, and the junction held 1 base outside the gene matches. This chain's CDR3 is CASSLVAGGQETQYF. For the CDR3, the DNA is TGTGCCAGCAGTTTAGTAGCGGGGGGACAAGAGACCCAGTACTTC.

About this clonotype itself: This CDR3 is missing its conserved last phenylalanine or tryptophan, likely due to a read error. The chain combines TRBV5-6 with TRBJ2-7; possibly TRBD1 or TRBD2 for D (5 bases each). The CDR3 has 13 amino acids. In germline, CDR1 is SGHDT, CDR2 YYEEEE. The germline V and J ends were trimmed by 4 bases and 3 bases, with 11 bases remaining between them. Here the CDR3 reads CASSTLGDYEQYS. DNA of the CDR3: TGTGCCAGCAGCACATTGGGGGACTACGAGCAGTACTCC.

The CDR3 loop is CASSVGRDTQYF. The CDR3, as DNA: TGTGCCAGCAGCGTCGGCAGGGATACGCAGTATTTT. J is TRBJ2-3 and V is TRBV7-9; D ambiguous. V was clipped by 5 bases and J by 6 bases, with 9 bases between them. Germline assignment: CDR1 SEHNR and CDR2 FQNEAQ (reference sequence). The CDR3 loop spans 12 amino acids.

This clonotype was recorded only once. An end of the junction does not agree with germline; a read error may underlie this. This chain connects TRBV5-1 to TRBJ2-7, with 8 bases that match TRBD2. The CDR3 loop spans 16 amino acids. Germline assignment: CDR1 SGHRS and CDR2 YFSETQ. The CDR3 sequence is CANSLISGTGSYEQYF. The CDR3 DNA reads as TGCGCCAACAGCTTGATTAGCGGGACGGGCTCCTACGAGCAATACTTC.

This clonotype showed up just once. V and J are TRBV6-2 or TRBV6-3 and TRBJ1-2; D gene unclear. Germline V CDR1 and CDR2: MNHEY, SVGEGT. V gave up 7 bases and J gave up 2 bases, with 11 bases separating them. This CDR3 is built from 13 residues. The DNA of the CDR3 is TGTGCCAGCACCCTGCCACAGAACTATGGCTACACCTTC. Its protein product is CASTLPQNYGYTF.

Notes on this clonotype: The junction departs from germline at one end; a sequencing error may be responsible. The V call is TRBV11-2, the J call TRBJ2-3; D gene unclear. CDR1 and CDR2 (germline): SGHAT, FQNNGV. CDR3 size: 14 residues. CDR3 DNA sequence: TGCGCCAGCAGCTTATTCGTCTCAACAGATACGCAGTATTTT. Its translation: CASSLFVSTDTQYF. Full variable domain (outside the CDR3, taken from reference TRBV11-2 and TRBJ2-3): EAGVAQSPRYKIIEKRQSVAFWCNPISGHATLYWYQQILGQGPKLLIQFQNNGVVDDSQLPKDRFSAERLKGVDSTLKIQPAKLEDSAVYLCASSLFVSTDTQYFGPGTRLTVL.

Notes on this clonotype: Sequence at one end of the junction differs from germline and may be a read error. The chain combines TRBV6-1 with TRBJ2-4; 12 bases line up with TRBD2. CDR1 and CDR2 from the germline V gene are MNHNS and SASEGT. The CDR3 has 17 residues. CDR3: CASSESSGGAAKNIRYF. In DNA form, the CDR3 reads TGTGCCAGCAGTGAATCTAGCGGGGGGGCGGCCAAAAACATTCGGTACTTC.

This clonotype appeared a single time. A read error is possible here, since a much larger clone lies one base away. This chain joins TRBV12-3 or TRBV12-4 and TRBJ2-1; D is unresolved. This CDR3 has 13 residues. Here the CDR3 DNA reads TGTGCCAGCAGTTTAAAACCTTACAATAAGCAGTTCTTC. Translating gives CASSLKPYNKQFF.

This clonotype was observed at least ten times. The chain is built from TRBV28 and TRBJ2-7; 8 bases map to TRBD2. This CDR3 spans 12 amino acids. Germline V gives CDR1 MDHEN, CDR2 SYDVKM. The trim removed 7 bases at V and 6 bases at J, leaving 5 bases unmatched. The CDR3 DNA reads as TGTGCCAGCATAGGGACTAGAGGCGAGCAGTACTTC. Its protein is CASIGTRGEQYF.

The chain links TRBV15 to TRBJ2-5, with D possibly TRBD2 on 6 matching bases. From germline, CDR1 is LNHNV and CDR2 YYDKDF (reference sequence). Trimming stripped 1 base from V and 1 base from J, with 10 bases between. The CDR3 is made up of 15 amino acids. The CDR3 DNA follows: TGTGCCACCAGCAGAGGGAGGGCTGGCCAAGAGACCCAGTACTTC. Translation: CATSRGRAGQETQYF.

The chain couples TRBV6-1 to TRBJ2-7; D may be TRBD1 (6 bases). This CDR3 region has 15 residues. Germline values: CDR1 MNHNS, CDR2 SASEGT. The ends were cut back, 7 bases at V and 0 bases at J, with 16 bases in the middle. The CDR3 region is CASIGSGTSSYEQYF. CDR3 nucleotide sequence: TGTGCCAGCATTGGCTCCGGGACAAGCTCCTACGAGCAGTACTTC.